This T cell receptor (beta chain) stems from a study of T cell responses to AZD1222 COVID-19 vaccine. The wider study: Analysis merged second doses at about 4 or about 12 weeks.

TCRdb's table, derived via immunoSEQ multiplex PCR, lists solely in-frame clones and lacks some. The repertoire holds some 100,000 clones, approximately 87% seen once, with around 3.2% in the top ten. The V and J ends lost 1 base and 5 bases respectively, with 12 bases between them. The germline CDR1 and CDR2 sequences are SGHKS and YYEKEE (reference sequence). This CDR3 contains 15 residues. This clone was observed once. Its matching antigen is unknown. Findings and limits, study-wide: Donor demographics were predominantly white British with a female majority; clonal diversity may be underestimated. The study sampled repertoires only after the peak T cell response. Across the whole spike, CD4 TCRs peaked at regions 160-218 and 743-854.

The chain employs TRBV5-5 and TRBJ1-4; D unresolved. The sample consisted of peripheral blood, taken on day 0 of AZD1222 vaccination. This TCR was recovered from an adult in good health. CDR3 DNA: TGTGCCAGCAGCTTGTCCCCCCACCCCAATGAAAAACTGTTTTTT. Its protein is CASSLSPHPNEKLFF. Variable domain in full (rest from reference TRBV5-5 and TRBJ1-4): DAGVTQSPTHLIKTRGQQVTLRCSPISGHKSVSWYQQVLGQGPQFIFQYYEKEERGRGNFPDRFSARQFPNYSSELNVNALLLGDSALYLCASSLSPHPNEKLFFGSGTQLSVL.